The following is a TCR beta chain sequence with its context. Antigen unknown. The record originates from a study of a mutant IDH1 vaccine in newly diagnosed glioma. Germline V gene lookup returns CDR1 SGHRS and CDR2 YFSETQ. CDR3 length equals 13 residues. Trimming shortened V by 4 bases and J by 5 bases, and 11 bases separated the two germline ends. Assay used: immunoSEQ multiplex PCR; TCRdb lists only in-frame clones, some missing. The table lists tens of thousands of clones, 75% to 90% of them singletons, with about 6% in the top ten. Time point specified: week 11, during vaccination. In the vaccine, a single dose held 300 ug of the mutant IDH1 20-mer peptide, along with topical imiquimod.

This receptor was identified in a man aged 45 to 65 with glioma. This chain uses TRBV5-1 with TRBJ2-3; D perhaps matches TRBD1 (6 bases). The material was PBMCs, obtained from a glioma patient whose treatment included an IDH1 peptide vaccine. The CDR3 loop reads CASSPDSQDTQYF. The CDR3 DNA sequence: TGCGCCAGCAGCCCGGACAGTCAAGATACGCAGTATTTT.